This is a list of T cell receptor beta chains from one sample in a study of blood T cell repertoires in COVID-19. TCRdb's copy holds only in-frame clones and misses some; the assay was immunoSEQ multiplex PCR. In the table there are some 400,000 clones, 80% to 90% of which are singletons. Sequencing was done on a sample of PBMCs or T cells enriched from blood (not recorded which). Receptors were obtained from a man aged 30-40 years who had recovered from COVID-19. CDR3s include the opening cysteine and the closing phenylalanine or tryptophan. Each record gives: clone size, J gene, V gene, D gene, CDR3 length, CDR3 protein, CDR3 DNA. The D gene is left open where the match is weak. Size is stated for part of the rows, as once, few or many counts, or as a class when the clone is expanded.

>.|TRBJ2-7|TRBV6-5|.|14
CASRQLGSAYEQYF
TGTGCCAGCAGACAGCTCGGTTCGGCCTACGAGCAGTACTTC
>.|TRBJ2-1|TRBV19|TRBD1|15
CASSMGQRTHNEQFF
TGTGCCAGTAGTATGGGACAGAGGACCCACAATGAGCAGTTCTTC
>once|TRBJ2-2|TRBV11-2|.|15
CATSDLGGGTGELFF
TGTGCCACCTCAGATCTGGGTGGGGGGACCGGGGAGCTGTTTTTT
>.|TRBJ1-1|TRBV10-3|.|12
CAIRAGDTEAFF
TGTGCCATCAGGGCAGGGGACACTGAAGCTTTCTTT
>few|TRBJ1-2|TRBV4-1|.|16
CASSQGQASLNYGYTF
TGCGCCAGCAGCCAAGGCCAGGCCTCTCTTAACTATGGCTACACCTTC
>.|TRBJ1-2|TRBV4-1|.|15
CASSQDQKSRYGYTF
TGCGCCAGCAGCCAAGATCAGAAGTCCCGTTATGGCTACACCTTC
>.|TRBJ1-6|TRBV7-2|.|13
CASRSPRNSPLHF
TGTGCCAGCAGAAGTCCCCGGAATTCACCCCTCCACTTT
>once|TRBJ2-2|TRBV10-1|.|14
CASSEHQGTGELFF
TGCGCCAGCAGTGAGCATCAGGGAACCGGGGAGCTGTTTTTT
>once|TRBJ1-2|TRBV13|.|13
CASSAGRRGGYTF
TGTGCCAGCAGCGCGGGTCGCCGAGGTGGCTACACCTTC
>.|TRBJ1-2|TRBV7-6|TRBD1|17
CASSPDRRQGANYGYTF
TGTGCCAGCAGCCCCGACCGTCGACAGGGAGCTAACTATGGCTACACCTTC
>.|TRBJ2-5|TRBV28|.|13
CASSLWQQETQYF
TGTGCCAGCAGTTTATGGCAGCAAGAGACCCAGTACTTC
>.|TRBJ2-7|TRBV2|TRBD1|14
CASSKTGGSYEQYF
TGTGCCAGCAGTAAGACAGGGGGCTCCTACGAGCAGTACTTC
>.|TRBJ1-6|TRBV4-1|.|16
CASSQQGDVLISPLHF
TGCGCCAGCAGCCAACAGGGTGATGTCTTAATTTCACCCCTCCACTTT
>.|TRBJ2-1|TRBV5-1|TRBD2|16
CASSRESGVLYNEQFF
TGCGCCAGCAGCCGGGAAAGCGGGGTATTATACAATGAGCAGTTCTTC
>.|TRBJ2-1|TRBV7-2|TRBD2|14
CASSFAGGYNEQFF
TGTGCCAGCAGCTTTGCGGGAGGGTACAATGAGCAGTTCTTC
>.|TRBJ1-5|TRBV2|.|13
CASSEGSGGHQHF
TGTGCCAGCAGTGAGGGGAGCGGGGGCCACCAGCATTTT
>.|TRBJ2-5|TRBV28|.|13
CASSFRGQETQYF
TGTGCCAGCAGTTTCAGGGGCCAAGAGACCCAGTACTTC
>.|TRBJ2-2|TRBV18|TRBD2|18
CASSPLGLAGANTGELFF
TGTGCCAGCTCACCATTGGGACTAGCGGGGGCGAACACCGGGGAGCTGTTTTTT
>.|TRBJ1-1|TRBV10-1|.|14
CASSESARVTEAFF
TGCGCCAGCAGTGAGTCTGCCAGGGTCACTGAAGCTTTCTTT
>few|TRBJ1-2|TRBV7-9|.|13
CASSLSGSDGYTF
TGTGCCAGCAGCTTATCAGGGTCGGACGGCTACACCTTC
>.|TRBJ2-2|TRBV19|TRBD1|15
CATRAGQGFVGELFF
TGTGCCACTAGAGCGGGACAGGGGTTTGTCGGGGAGCTGTTTTTT
>.|TRBJ2-1|TRBV11-1|TRBD2|15
CASSFRAGGDNEQFF
TGTGCCAGCAGCTTTCGGGCGGGAGGAGACAATGAGCAGTTCTTC
>.|TRBJ2-7|TRBV28|TRBD2|15
CASSQRAGTPPEQYF
TGTGCCAGCAGTCAGCGAGCGGGAACCCCCCCCGAGCAGTACTTC
>.|TRBJ1-1|TRBV30|TRBD1|13
CAWSGLPGQKAFF
TGTGCCTGGAGTGGCCTTCCGGGACAGAAAGCTTTCTTT
>once|TRBJ1-1|TRBV29-1|.|11
CSGGPSTEAFF
TGCAGCGGGGGCCCCAGCACTGAAGCTTTCTTT
>.|TRBJ1-3|TRBV21-1|.|17
CASSKGQGCTSGNTIYF
TGTGCCAGCAGCAAAGGGCAGGGATGTACCTCTGGAAACACCATATATTTT
>.|TRBJ2-2|TRBV11-2|.|13
CAARGAGTGELFF
TGTGCCGCCAGGGGAGCGGGAACCGGGGAGCTGTTTTTT
>.|TRBJ2-3|TRBV21-1|.|19
CASSKSARGHRARRESQYF
TGTGCCAGCAGCAAAAGCGCCCGGGGACACCGGGCGAGGCGGGAGTCGCAGTATTTT
>.|TRBJ2-3|TRBV28|TRBD2|15
CASSRLAGDADTQYF
TGTGCCAGCAGCAGGCTAGCGGGAGACGCAGATACGCAGTATTTT
>.|TRBJ2-5|TRBV24-1|.|14
CATSDLDSKETQYF
TGTGCCACCAGTGATTTGGACAGTAAGGAGACCCAGTACTTC
>.|TRBJ1-2|TRBV10-2|TRBD1|13
CASIMTGESGYTF
TGCGCCAGCATTATGACAGGGGAGAGCGGCTACACCTTC
>.|TRBJ2-3|TRBV18|TRBD2|15
CASSPSSGSTDTQYF
TGTGCCAGCTCACCATCTAGCGGGAGTACAGATACGCAGTATTTT
>.|TRBJ1-3|TRBV10-2|TRBD1|14
CASSVTGGGNTIYF
TGCGCCAGCAGTGTTACAGGGGGCGGAAACACCATATATTTT
>.|TRBJ2-7|TRBV11-2|TRBD1|14
CASSSRTGWYEQYF
TGTGCCAGCAGCTCCCGGACAGGGTGGTACGAGCAGTACTTC
>.|TRBJ2-1|TRBV19|.|15
CASSIATGRGNEQFF
TGTGCCAGTAGTATAGCTACAGGACGCGGCAATGAGCAGTTCTTC
>.|TRBJ2-7|TRBV11-2|.|12
CATSPSGYEQYF
TGTGCCACCTCCCCCTCGGGCTACGAGCAGTACTTC
>.|TRBJ1-6|TRBV12-5|.|15
CASGLIEGRNSPLHF
TGTGCTAGTGGTTTGATAGAGGGCCGAAATTCACCCCTCCACTTT
>.|TRBJ2-3|TRBV5-5|TRBD2|16
CASSFPTSGRSDTQYF
TGTGCCAGCAGCTTTCCAACTAGCGGGAGGTCAGATACGCAGTATTTT
>.|TRBJ1-1|TRBV19|TRBD1|14
CASSMGQLNTEAFF
TGTGCCAGTAGTATGGGACAGTTGAACACTGAAGCTTTCTTT
>.|TRBJ1-2|TRBV5-1|TRBD1|15
CASSTTGTGDYGYTF
TGCGCCAGCAGCACGACCGGGACAGGGGACTATGGCTACACCTTC
>.|TRBJ2-7|TRBV30|TRBD1|14
CAWSLTGVTYEQYF
TGTGCCTGGAGTTTGACAGGGGTTACCTACGAGCAGTACTTC
>.|TRBJ1-2|TRBV27|.|15
CASSASPYTMDGYTF
TGTGCCAGCAGTGCCTCACCATACACGATGGATGGCTACACCTTC
>.|TRBJ2-1|TRBV6-5|TRBD2|15
CASRQTSGEYNEQFF
TGTGCCAGCAGGCAGACTAGCGGGGAATACAATGAGCAGTTCTTC
>.|TRBJ2-7|TRBV27|TRBD2|14
CASSLAGGPSGQYF
TGTGCCAGCAGTCTAGCGGGAGGGCCCTCAGGGCAGTACTTC
>.|TRBJ1-4|TRBV7-9|TRBD1|11
CASSRQGKLFF
TGTGCCAGCAGCCGACAGGGAAAACTGTTTTTT
>.|TRBJ2-2|TRBV10-2|.|15
CASSGAPNTPGELFF
TGCGCCAGCAGTGGTGCTCCCAACACCCCCGGGGAGCTGTTTTTT
>.|TRBJ1-4|TRBV27|.|14
CASSLFGQPGELFF
TGTGCCAGCAGTTTATTCGGGCAGCCGGGGGAACTGTTTTTT